The source of this TCR beta chain is a study of low-dose radiotherapy and immunotherapy resistance in tumors. Looking at the study overall: Cohort 1 was given 0.5 Gy per fraction every 2 weeks, for 6.5 Gy total. In Cohort 2, 1 Gy per fraction was delivered every two weeks, for a total of 13 Gy over 26 weeks. From cycle 1 day 1, patients took oral aspirin 300 mg every day for four cycles.

There are 15 residues in the CDR3. Trimming pared 1 base from V and 3 bases from J, leaving 12 bases between. Germline CDR1 SGHRS, CDR2 YFSETQ. The time point denotes: before trial treatment. This clonotype was observed many times. A constant-region primer paired with the V-primer adapter amplified TCRs over roughly 18 PCR cycles. MiXCR, run by TCRdb on the reads, gives a single entry per CDR3 protein. Of tens of thousands of distinct CDR3 sequences listed, approximately 12% are singletons. The V call is TRBV5-1, the J call TRBJ2-3; D is ambiguous. This receptor was taken from a female donor with ovarian cancer. The starting material was PBMCs, obtained before treatment. Here the CDR3 DNA reads TGCGCCAGCAGCTTGTATGGTCCAATGACAGATACGCAGTATTTT. Translated: CASSLYGPMTDTQYF.